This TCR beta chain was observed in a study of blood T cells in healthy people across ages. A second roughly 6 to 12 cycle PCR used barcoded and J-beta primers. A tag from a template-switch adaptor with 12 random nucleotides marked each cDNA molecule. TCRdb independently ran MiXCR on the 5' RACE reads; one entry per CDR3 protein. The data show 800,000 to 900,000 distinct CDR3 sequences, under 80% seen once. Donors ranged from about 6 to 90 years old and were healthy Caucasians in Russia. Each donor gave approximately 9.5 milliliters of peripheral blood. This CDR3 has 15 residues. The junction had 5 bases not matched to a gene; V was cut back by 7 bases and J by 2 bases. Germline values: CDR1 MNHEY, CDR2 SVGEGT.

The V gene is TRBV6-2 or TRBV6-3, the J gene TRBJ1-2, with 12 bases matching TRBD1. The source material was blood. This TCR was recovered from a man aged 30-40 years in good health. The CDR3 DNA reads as TGTGCCAGCATCGCGGGACAGGGGGCGAACTATGGCTACACCTTC. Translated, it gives CASIAGQGANYGYTF.